One sample yielded the 19 T cell receptor beta chains listed below, sequenced in a study of CD4 T cells in relation to SARS-CoV-2 and coronaviruses. Unexposed donor CD4+ T cells date from about 2011-2018, before the COVID-19 pandemic. The cells were cultured for roughly 11 days before CD4+ T cells were isolated. Generated by immunoSEQ multiplex PCR, the TCRdb table keeps only in-frame clones and is missing some. The sample carries about 22,000 clones, about 70% recorded once. No antigen has been identified for these receptors. Sequenced: CD4+ T cells from PBMCs, cultured in vitro. The origin of the receptors is a human donor in good health.

The V and J genes are TRBV4-3 and TRBJ1-1, with D possibly matching TRBD1 (5 bases). This CDR3 has 15 amino acids. From germline, CDR1 is LGHNA and CDR2 YSLEER. V was pared by 4 bases and J by 8 bases, with 20 bases between. CDR3 loop: CASSRGGGAPGEAFF. In DNA form, the CDR3 reads TGCGCCAGCAGCCGGGGGGGAGGGGCCCCCGGAGAAGCTTTCTTT.

J is TRBJ1-2 and V is TRBV18; D gene uncertain. The CDR3 has 14 residues. V was cut by 3 bases and J by 4 bases, with 12 bases left in between. The germline V gene encodes CDR1 KGHSH and CDR2 LQKENI. The CDR3 loop reads CASSPWSLSYGYTF. The CDR3 DNA is TGTGCCAGCTCACCCTGGTCCCTATCCTATGGCTACACCTTC.

This sequence joins TRBV5-4 and TRBJ2-5, with D unclear. This CDR3 comprises 13 residues. Trimming shortened V by 0 bases and J by 5 bases, and 8 bases separated the two germline ends. CDR1 SGHNT and CDR2 YYREEE come from the germline V gene (reference sequence). CDR3 DNA: TGTGCCAGCAGCTTGGAGGCTGCCGAGACCCAGTACTTC. It encodes CASSLEAAETQYF.

This clone came up a few times. This sequence joins TRBV12-5 and TRBJ1-1; D is ambiguous. The V end lost 7 bases, the J end lost 1 base, and 19 bases lay between the germline ends. CDR1 is LGHNT, CDR2 FRNRAP, per germline. The CDR3 sequence is 16 residues long. The CDR3 region has the DNA TGTGCTAGTGCCATTGGTTTCCCCTCGGGGAACACTGAAGCTTTCTTT. Its translation: CASAIGFPSGNTEAFF. The entire variable domain, with the rest obtained from reference TRBV12-5 and TRBJ1-1, is as follows: DARVTQTPRHKVTEMGQEVTMRCQPILGHNTVFWYRQTMMQGLELLAYFRNRAPLDDSGMPKDRFSAEMPDATLATLKIQPSEPRDSAVYFCASAIGFPSGNTEAFFGQGTRLTVV.

The chain couples TRBV4-2 to TRBJ2-3; D is uncertain. The CDR3 loop spans 15 amino acids. V was shortened by 4 bases and J by 2 bases, with 13 bases between the two germline ends. The V gene's germline CDR1 is LGHNA and CDR2 YNFKEQ. CDR3 protein: CASSRELTPTDTQYF. The CDR3 DNA reads as TGTGCCAGCAGCCGAGAGTTAACCCCCACAGATACGCAGTATTTT.

This sequence joins TRBV6-5 and TRBJ2-7; 7 positions agree with TRBD2. The germline V gene encodes CDR1 MNHEY and CDR2 SVGAGI. V shed 4 bases and J 2 bases; nucleotides not matched to a gene: 8. The CDR3 spans 15 residues. The CDR3 here is CASSSSGDLTYEQYF. The CDR3, as DNA: TGTGCCAGCAGTTCCAGCGGGGACTTAACCTACGAGCAGTACTTC.

This clone was seen a handful of times. The chain uses TRBV6-5 and TRBJ1-4; tentative D call: TRBD1 (5 bases). CDR1 and CDR2 (germline): MNHEY, SVGAGI. CDR3 length: 15 residues. Trimming cost V 0 bases and J 9 bases, with 14 bases left between them. In nucleotides, the CDR3 is TGTGCCAGCAGTTACTCGAAAAACGGGGCCCAAAAACTGTTTTTT. This sequence encodes CASSYSKNGAQKLFF.

V gene TRBV7-2 combines with J gene TRBJ2-3; 13 bases match TRBD2. The junction had 7 bases not matched to a gene; V was cut back by 5 bases and J by 5 bases. From germline, CDR1 is SGHTA and CDR2 FQGNSA. This CDR3 contains 16 residues. CDR3 region: CASSQGLAGWVDTQYF. CDR3 in DNA: TGTGCCAGCAGCCAGGGACTAGCGGGATGGGTAGATACGCAGTATTTT. The whole variable domain, remainder taken from reference TRBV7-2 and TRBJ2-3, is GAGVSQSPSNKVTEKGKDVELRCDPISGHTALYWYRQSLGQGLEFLIYFQGNSAPDKSGLPSDRFSAERTGGSVSTLTIQRTQQEDSAVYLCASSQGLAGWVDTQYFGPGTRLTVL.

This clone was counted a few times. The V and J genes are TRBV7-2 and TRBJ2-1; TRBD2 matches 9 bases. Per the germline V gene, CDR1 is SGHTA and CDR2 is FQGNSA. The CDR3 consists of 14 residues. Losses at the gene ends were 3 bases for V and 11 bases for J; bases not matched to a gene: 8. CDR3 coding DNA: TGTGCCAGCAGCTTCGGGACTAGCCCACCGAAGCAGTTCTTC. Its protein is CASSFGTSPPKQFF. The whole variable domain, filled in from reference TRBV7-2 and TRBJ2-1, reads GAGVSQSPSNKVTEKGKDVELRCDPISGHTALYWYRQSLGQGLEFLIYFQGNSAPDKSGLPSDRFSAERTGGSVSTLTIQRTQQEDSAVYLCASSFGTSPPKQFFGPGTRLTVL.

CDR3 amino acids: CASREGLAGDTQYF. The CDR3 DNA sequence: TGTGCCAGCAGGGAGGGACTAGCGGGAGATACGCAGTATTTT. This rearrangement joins TRBV11-1 to TRBJ2-3; 12 bases align to TRBD2. V was pared by 6 bases and J by 5 bases, with 3 bases of the junction left unmatched. Germline V lookup: CDR1 SGHAT, CDR2 FQDESV (reference sequence). This CDR3 contains 14 residues.

The V call is TRBV7-9, the J call TRBJ2-7; TRBD1 matches 9 bases. Per germline, CDR1 SEHNR and CDR2 FQNEAQ (reference sequence). The CDR3 is 14 amino acids. V dropped 5 bases and J dropped 5; count of bases not matched to a gene: 7. CDR3 protein: CASSQVGTGHEQYF. CDR3 in DNA: TGTGCCAGCAGCCAGGTCGGGACAGGGCACGAGCAGTACTTC.

This chain connects TRBV7-2 to TRBJ1-2, with D uncertain. The CDR3 sequence is 12 residues long. The V gene lost 1 base and the J gene lost 3 bases, with 3 bases spanning the gap. Germline CDR1 and CDR2: SGHTA and FQGNSA. CDR3: CASSLGHYGYTF. As DNA, the CDR3 is TGTGCCAGCAGCTTAGGACACTATGGCTACACCTTC.

The CDR3, as DNA: TGCAGCGTTGGTGGCAGAGAATATGGCTACACCTTC. Its protein is CSVGGREYGYTF. The V call is TRBV29-1, the J call TRBJ1-2; D unresolved. Deletions cut 4 bases from V and 5 bases from J, with 11 bases between. The V gene's germline CDR1 is SQVTM and CDR2 ANQGSEA. The length of the CDR3 is 12 residues.

The V call is TRBV11-2, the J call TRBJ2-1, with 9 bases lining up with TRBD2. The CDR3 loop spans 15 amino acids. V shed 6 bases, J shed 10 bases, and the junction held 13 bases outside the gene matches. The germline V gene encodes CDR1 SGHAT and CDR2 FQNNGV. DNA for the CDR3: TGTGCCAGCAGTGGTATGCGGCGGGAGGGCCCAGAGCAGTTCTTC. As protein: CASSGMRREGPEQFF.

This chain joins TRBV11-2 and TRBJ2-7; D might be TRBD1 (6 bases). Germline CDR1 SGHAT, CDR2 FQNNGV. The CDR3 is 14 amino acids. The germline V and J ends were trimmed by 5 bases and 2 bases, with 13 bases remaining between them. The CDR3 here is CASSVTGTPYEQYF. The CDR3 region has the DNA TGTGCCAGCAGCGTCACCGGGACACCCTACGAGCAGTACTTC.

The gene calls are TRBV5-6 and TRBJ1-2; 11 nucleotides agree with TRBD1. Trimming took 4 bases from V and 7 from J; bases not matched to a gene: 3. The CDR3 totals 13 residues. Germline V gives CDR1 SGHDT, CDR2 YYEEEE. As DNA, the CDR3 is TGTGCCAGCAGCCTGGACAGGGGGCCTGGCTACACCTTC. Translating gives CASSLDRGPGYTF.

This clone is a singleton in its sample. This chain connects TRBV7-2 to TRBJ2-5; the D gene is possibly TRBD2 (6 bases). This CDR3 contains 15 residues. CDR1 is SGHTA, CDR2 FQGNSA, per germline. The V end was cut by 2 bases, the J end by 4 bases, with 14 bases between. The CDR3 nucleotides are TGTGCCAGCAGCTTATTCCGCAGGGAGGTAGAGACCCAGTACTTC. It translates to CASSLFRREVETQYF.

The chain couples TRBV5-8 to TRBJ1-2, with D perhaps matching TRBD1 (6 bases). The germline gives CDR1 SGHTS, CDR2 YDEGEE. The V gene lost 4 bases and the J gene lost 5 bases, with 15 bases spanning the gap. The CDR3 covers 14 residues. The CDR3 loop is CASSLGRGSYGYTF. In DNA form, the CDR3 reads TGTGCCAGCAGCCTGGGCAGGGGCTCATATGGCTACACCTTC.

The chain couples TRBV12-5 to TRBJ2-7; possibly TRBD1 for D (6 bases). V was shortened by 0 bases and J by 1 base, with 16 bases between the two germline ends. This CDR3 is built from 17 residues. Germline V CDR1 and CDR2: LGHNT, FRNRAP. CDR3 sequence (DNA): TGTGCTAGTGGTTTGGTACCCCCAGGGGTAACTTCCTACGAGCAGTACTTC. It yields the protein CASGLVPPGVTSYEQYF.